This T cell receptor (beta chain) was identified in a study of T cell repertoires in aging, cancer and after chemotherapy. Findings and caveats of the study: Rebound thymic output was suggested by rising median generation probability during chemotherapy in each cancer cohort.

Germline V gene sequence: CDR1 SGHRS, CDR2 YFSETQ. This CDR3 contains 15 residues. To note about this clonotype: Its target is not known. The junction and the germline gene differ at one end; a read error may be behind it.

Peripheral blood genomic DNA, not sorted cells or RNA, was the template. Multiplex touch-down PCR with TRB-A/B primers amplified rearranged V-D-J TRB sequences. TCRdb redid the calling of the multiplex PCR reads with MiXCR, one entry per CDR3 protein. The sample yields 6,500 to 9,500 distinct CDR3 sequences, 20% to 30% seen once. The origin of this receptor is a human donor with a blood cancer. Source material: blood. This rearrangement joins TRBV5-1 to TRBJ1-1; 12 bases match TRBD1. The chain's CDR3 is CASSGTGGADTEAFF. For the CDR3, the DNA is TGTGCCAGCAGCGGGACAGGGGGCGCGGACACTGAAGCTTTCTTT.